The TCR beta chain under discussion was sequenced for a study of naive and memory T cell subsets. Overall study results and limits: Especially in CD8 cells, naive repertoires contained a few larger clonotypes, possibly CD45RA-re-expressing memory cells. Diversity fell and Gini index rose from naive through CM, EM, EMRA.

The ends were cut back, 6 bases at V and 4 bases at J, with 6 bases in the middle. The CDR3 consists of 12 residues. Germline V CDR1 and CDR2: SGHTA, FQGNSA. The beta constant-region primer was an equimolar mix of two oligonucleotides covering TRBC1 and TRBC2. TCRdb reanalysed the UMI-ligation and nested PCR reads using MiXCR and keeps one entry per CDR3 protein. Of 140,000 to 150,000 distinct CDR3 sequences listed, approximately 17% are singletons. Ten or more counts support this clonotype. The antigen remains unidentified. The clonotype was recovered from a human donor in good health. The source material was naive CD4+ T cells from blood. This chain connects TRBV7-2 to TRBJ2-2; D not certain. CDR3 in DNA: TGTGCCAGCAGTGGTGGCACCGGGGAGCTGTTTTTT. The encoded protein is CASSGGTGELFF.